This T cell receptor (beta chain) originates from a study of blood T cells in healthy people across ages (dated by TCRdb to the mid-2010s). The study in broad terms: In model experiments, template switching captured about one uniquely barcoded TCR beta cDNA molecule for every two T cells. Two additional independent replicas of 1 million unique cDNA reads from the same blood draw were analyzed for two donors (one aged 18 to 30 and one aged 80 or older). The donors were split into four age groups: young (average around 15 years), middle-aged (39), aged (over 55) and long-lived (roughly 88). Donors of different ages were randomly distributed across sequencing lanes to avoid experimental bias. To track age-related changes in TCR beta repertoire diversity, the study relied on deep sequencing normalized with unique cDNA molecular identifiers.

There are 13 amino acids in the CDR3, from cysteine to phenylalanine inclusive. Only the CDR3 portion is preserved as DNA: 39 bases, with reading frame beginning at the first base. CDR1 is given as SGDLS and CDR2 as YYNGEE, both from the germline V gene. V was cut back by 3 bases and J by 3 bases, leaving a gap of 10 bases between them. The library was made by 5' RACE. Sequencing instrument: Illumina HiSeq 2500. A second 7 to 11 cycle PCR used a sample-barcoded 5' primer and a J-beta primer mix. Each TCR beta cDNA molecule received a unique molecular identifier from a template-switch 5' adaptor carrying 12 random nucleotides. At least 2.5 million CDR3-containing paired-end reads were obtained from each sample. First-strand cDNA synthesis was performed from all RNA using the Mint cDNA synthesis kit, with priming by a TRBC-specific oligonucleotide. After uracil-DNA glycosylase treatment, a first 18-cycle PCR used universal primers M1SS and BC2_uni_R on all cDNA. The authors' pipeline ran thus. Normalization of each sample was performed by random selection of 1 million high-quality reads, each carrying a distinct molecular identifier. Instead of being binned into consensus sequences, reads that shared molecular identifiers were thrown out. MiTCR, with a Q25 quality threshold and the strictest error-elimination algorithm, was used for CDR3 identification, clonotype clustering and error correction. Lower-bound total TCR beta diversity was estimated with a nonparametric unseen species model using Euler transformation. Using fastp at Q25 and MiXCR, TCRdb reprocessed the public reads and kept productive beta chains. Identical CDR3 proteins give one entry, which carries the most common genes and DNA. These V and J calls originate from TCRdb's pipeline instead of the authors' own analysis. For this sample there are about 750,000 distinct CDR3 sequences; 53% appear just once. The top ten clones comprise approximately 41% of the sample.

Concerning this clonotype itself: Its antigen target is currently unknown. The sample holds no much larger clone one base away, and base qualities are not on file.

Broader findings and caveats from the paper: Compared with the aged group, more naive CD4+ T cells, fewer expanded clones and increased TCR diversity were shown by the long-lived group, suggesting age selection. Observed TCR beta diversity correlated strongly with the percentage of naive T cells measured by flow cytometry. Because the CMV infection status of the donors was unknown, age-related changes in expanded clonotypes may potentially have been confounded. Estimates of total diversity based on one million sequenced T cells were regarded as lower bounds and as underestimates. Because profiling used bulk unsorted PBMCs, naive and antigen-experienced compartments could not be compared conclusively. As age increased, observed TCR beta diversity per million T cells dropped in a roughly linear way, and a significant reduction was already evident by age about 40.

Donors were a few dozen systemically healthy Caucasian individuals from Russia aged roughly 6 to 100 years. Each donor gave ten milliliters of peripheral blood, drawn into EDTA-treated Vacutainer tubes. Ficoll-Paque density-gradient centrifugation was used to isolate PBMCs, with at least 6.5 million per sample. Trizol reagent was used to extract total RNA from the PBMCs, yielding at least 5.5 micrograms per sample. For every donor, an aliquot of PBMCs went through flow cytometry to measure the percentages of naive CD45RAhigh/CD27high T cells. Here the chain combines TRBV9 and TRBJ2-7; a weak D assignment points to TRBD1 (5 bases agree). The clonotype was recovered from a man at least 80 years old in good health. The sequenced material came from blood. The CDR3 has the sequence CASSAQGYYEQYF. The nucleotides are TGTGCCAGCAGCGCGCAGGGATACTACGAGCAGTACTTC. When the CDR3 is completed using the reference TRBV9 and TRBJ2-7 genes on either side, the full variable domain is DSGVTQTPKHLITATGQRVTLRCSPRSGDLSVYWYQQSLDQGLQFLIQYYNGEERAKGNILERFSAQQFPDLHSELNLSSLELGDSALYFCASSAQGYYEQYFGPGTRLTVT.